This record concerns one TCR beta chain sequence. This sample is part of a study of T cell changes during pregnancy in multiple sclerosis. Measured with immunoSEQ multiplex PCR; TCRdb has only the in-frame clones, and not every one. This table has 25,000 to 35,000 clones, about nine tenths appearing once. The sequencing used CD8+ T cells from peripheral blood mononuclear cells, collected in the second trimester of pregnancy. The receptor was derived from a female donor with multiple sclerosis, enrolled in a pregnancy study.

For the CDR3, the DNA is TGTGCCAGCAGCCATACCTCGTTGGCAGGGAGGCAAGAGACCCAGTACTTC. It specifies CASSHTSLAGRQETQYF. The rearrangement joins TRBV13 to TRBJ2-5, with TRBD2 as a possible D gene (6 bases). The germline V gene has CDR1 PRHDT and CDR2 FYEKMQ (reference sequence). The CDR3 is 17 residues long. V gave up 5 bases and J gave up 2 bases, with 21 bases separating them.